Listed below are T cell receptor beta chains from one sample, sequenced in a study of shared clonotypes between healthy human individuals. Assay used: immunoSEQ multiplex PCR; TCRdb lists only in-frame clones, some missing. The sample contains approximately 100,000 clones, 55% to 70% of which appear only once. The specimen sequenced was memory CD8+ T cells sorted from blood. These receptors all stem from a woman aged 25 to 45 in good health. CDR3s include the opening cysteine and the closing phenylalanine or tryptophan. D genes are given only for firm matches. Only some rows state a clone size, as once, few, many or a class for expanded clones.

j_call v_call d_call clone_size cdr3_nt cdr3_aa
TRBJ2-7 TRBV6-6 . . TGTGCCAGCCGACTAAAGGGGGAGTACTACGAGCAGTACTTC CASRLKGEYYEQYF
TRBJ1-1 TRBV4-1 . . TGCGCCAGCAGCCTGATAAAACAGGGATCCACTGAAGCTTTCTTT CASSLIKQGSTEAFF
TRBJ2-1 TRBV4-2 TRBD2 once TGTGCCAGCAGCCAAGATCTTGGACTAGCGGGGCGTGAGCAGTTCTTC CASSQDLGLAGREQFF
TRBJ1-4 TRBV7-8 TRBD1 . TGTGCCAGCAGCTCGACCAGGGGGCTGAAAGAAAAACTGTTTTTT CASSSTRGLKEKLFF
TRBJ2-3 TRBV5-1 TRBD2 . TGCGCCAGCAGCGGAGGACTAGCGGGAGACGTAGATACGCAGTATTTT CASSGGLAGDVDTQYF
TRBJ1-1 TRBV5-1 TRBD1 . TGCGCCAGCAGCACCCGCCAGGGGGCAGGGGAAGACACTGAAGCTTTCTTT CASSTRQGAGEDTEAFF
TRBJ1-2 TRBV10-2 TRBD1 . TGCGCCAGCAGTACGGGACAGGGGGCCTATGGCTACACCTTC CASSTGQGAYGYTF
TRBJ2-1 TRBV20-1 . . TGCAGTGCGCCACGGGATGAGCAGTTCTTC CSAPRDEQFF
TRBJ2-7 TRBV27 . . TGTGCCAGCAGTCCGACTATCCACTACGAGCAGTACTTC CASSPTIHYEQYF
TRBJ2-1 TRBV7-6 . many TGTGCCAGCAGCCCTAGTCCGGGCGGAGAATACAATGAGCAGTTCTTC CASSPSPGGEYNEQFF
TRBJ2-1 TRBV25-1 TRBD2 . TGTGCCAGCAGTGGCTCCGGGACTAGCGAGTACAATGAGCAGTTCTTC CASSGSGTSEYNEQFF
TRBJ2-3 TRBV7-9 . . TGTGCCAGCACGCCGCCAGGGGTCAGCACAGATACGCAGTATTTT CASTPPGVSTDTQYF
TRBJ2-7 TRBV7-8 TRBD2 . TGTGCCAGCAGCTTACTTGCGGGAGTAGGGGTGGGCGAGCAGTACTTC CASSLLAGVGVGEQYF
TRBJ1-2 TRBV2 . . TGTGCCCGGACCCGGGAATTCAACTATGGCTACACCTTC CARTREFNYGYTF
TRBJ2-2 TRBV14 . few TGTGCCAGCAGCCAAGGTGGGACGGCGAACACCGGGGAGCTGTTTTTT CASSQGGTANTGELFF
TRBJ2-7 TRBV13 TRBD1 . TGTGCCAGCAAACGACAGGGGCTCTACGAGCAGTACTTC CASKRQGLYEQYF
TRBJ2-7 TRBV18 . few TGTGCCAGCTCACCCTTGGGGAGATCCTACGAGCAGTACTTC CASSPLGRSYEQYF
TRBJ2-7 TRBV7-9 TRBD2 . TGTGCCAGCAGCTCTAGACTAGCGGGAGGTGGAGAAACCTACGAGCAGTACTTC CASSSRLAGGGETYEQYF
TRBJ1-5 TRBV4-1 . . TGCGCCAGCAGCCGTTGGGCCTTGGGGCAGCCCCAGCATTTT CASSRWALGQPQHF
TRBJ2-7 TRBV11-2 . few TGTGCCAGCAGCTTAGGGGTCTACGAGCAGTACTTC CASSLGVYEQYF
TRBJ1-2 TRBV19 . . TGTGCCAGTAGTATAGCTTTCGATTCCCAGGGGCATGGCTACACCTTC CASSIAFDSQGHGYTF
TRBJ2-5 TRBV2 . few TGTGCCAGCAGTGAATCCCGGATTCATCAAGAGACCCAGTACTTC CASSESRIHQETQYF
TRBJ1-4 TRBV5-6 . few TGTGCCAGCAGCTGGGGGGATGAAAAACTGTTTTTT CASSWGDEKLFF
TRBJ1-4 TRBV6-6 . . TGTGCCAGCAAGACAGGTTCGGCGAGTGGTGAAAAACTGTTTTTT CASKTGSASGEKLFF
TRBJ1-1 TRBV4-1 . . TGCGCCAGCAGCTTCCGGCCCTTCGGGATTGAAGCTTTCTTT CASSFRPFGIEAFF
TRBJ1-1 TRBV2 . . TGTGCCAGCAGTGCTCAAGGGTCGCGCACTGAAGCTTTCTTT CASSAQGSRTEAFF
TRBJ2-7 TRBV21-1 . . TGTGCCAGCAGCAAAGTGGCGATGGTGGGCCCCTACGAGCAGTACTTC CASSKVAMVGPYEQYF
TRBJ2-7 TRBV6-5 . . TGTGCCAGCAGTTCGAGGGACGGCAGCTCCTACGAGCAGTACTTC CASSSRDGSSYEQYF
TRBJ1-2 TRBV27 . . TGTGCCAGCAAAGAAAAGGACTCTGCTAACTATGGCTACACCTTC CASKEKDSANYGYTF
TRBJ1-2 TRBV30 . few TGTGCCTGGAGTGTATCCGGTAGCGATGGCTACACCTTC CAWSVSGSDGYTF
TRBJ1-1 TRBV4-2 TRBD1 . TGTGCCAGCAGCCAGCCCCAGGGGGTATACACTGAAGCTTTCTTT CASSQPQGVYTEAFF
TRBJ1-5 TRBV27 . . TGTGCCAGCAGTCCCGCGATGGGGGGTTGGGGGCCCCAGCATTTT CASSPAMGGWGPQHF
TRBJ2-7 TRBV5-1 TRBD1 . TGCGCCAGCAGCGATTGGGACAGTCGGGTAGAGCAGTACTTC CASSDWDSRVEQYF
TRBJ1-2 TRBV11-2 TRBD1 many TGTGCCAGCAGCGTCGGACAGGGAGGCTATGGCTACACCTTC CASSVGQGGYGYTF
TRBJ2-3 TRBV5-6 . . TGTGCCAGCAGCCAGGGAGTAGTTAGCACAGATACGCAGTATTTT CASSQGVVSTDTQYF
TRBJ1-4 TRBV27 TRBD1 . TGTGCCAGCTCCGGGCGCTACAGGGGGCTGGCTAATGAAAAACTGTTTTTT CASSGRYRGLANEKLFF
TRBJ2-1 TRBV6-4 . . TGTGCCAGCAGTGACGGTTCGACGGGCGTTCGGTTCTTC CASSDGSTGVRFF
TRBJ1-1 TRBV7-9 . few TGTGCCAGCAGCTTAGTATGGTCTGAAGCTTTCTTT CASSLVWSEAFF
TRBJ2-3 TRBV13 . . TGTGCCAGCAGCCCCACTGGCTCGAGCACAGATACGCAGTATTTT CASSPTGSSTDTQYF
TRBJ2-7 TRBV4-1 . . TGCGCCAGCAGCCAAGACTTATGGGGGGGGCTAAGTTACGAGCAGTACTTC CASSQDLWGGLSYEQYF
TRBJ2-7 TRBV5-1 . . TGCGCCAGCAGCTTGGAAGGGCCCCCCTACGAGCAGTACTTC CASSLEGPPYEQYF
TRBJ2-7 TRBV6-1 TRBD1 few TGTGCCAGCAGTGATGACGGGACAGGGTCCTACGAGCAGTACTTC CASSDDGTGSYEQYF
TRBJ2-2 TRBV29-1 . . TGCAGCGTTGTTGACACCGGGGAGCTGTTTTTT CSVVDTGELFF
TRBJ2-7 TRBV15 . . TGTGCCACCAGCATAGACACAGGGTCCTACGAGCAGTACTTC CATSIDTGSYEQYF
TRBJ1-4 TRBV28 TRBD1 . TGTGCCAGCAGTTTGAGGAGGGGGCGATGGGAAAAACTGTTTTTT CASSLRRGRWEKLFF
TRBJ2-3 TRBV6-5 TRBD2 . TGTGCCAGCAGTGTGGGCGGGAGGCCCACAGATACGCAGTATTTT CASSVGGRPTDTQYF
TRBJ1-2 TRBV9 . . TGTGCCAGCAGCGAATCCACGGGTAACTATGGCTACACCTTC CASSESTGNYGYTF
TRBJ2-1 TRBV6-1 TRBD2 few TGTGCCAGCAGTGACTCGACTAGCGGGAGCAATGAGCAGTTCTTC CASSDSTSGSNEQFF
TRBJ1-4 TRBV18 TRBD1 . TGTGCCAGCTCACCACCGACAGGGAGGGTTCATGAAAAACTGTTTTTT CASSPPTGRVHEKLFF
TRBJ2-1 TRBV6-4 TRBD2 many TGTGCCAGCAGTGACGAAACTAGCGGAACCTACAATGAGCAGTTCTTC CASSDETSGTYNEQFF
TRBJ2-1 TRBV6-4 . many TGTGCCAGCTCACTTGGGCCCGAGGGCAGGGGCCAGTTCTTC CASSLGPEGRGQFF
TRBJ2-1 TRBV27 . few TGTGCCACGATGACGGATTACAATGAGCAGTTCTTC CATMTDYNEQFF
TRBJ2-5 TRBV6-5 . . TGTGCCAGCAGTTACCTAGGGGGAGAGACCCAGTACTTC CASSYLGGETQYF